This T cell receptor (beta chain) was observed in a study of PD-1 blockade in classical Hodgkin lymphoma. Study in general: Each patient was given nivolumab 3 mg/kg through a vein every 2 weeks. Overall study findings and caveats: After ASCT, patients who started nivolumab under 1 year later were excluded. Healthy donors reportedly exceeded newly diagnosed patients in baseline TCR diversity. Nothing has yet pinned down what causes the repertoire differences, possibly disease activity or prior therapy.

Produced via immunoSEQ multiplex PCR; TCRdb's table is partial and in-frame only. The table has 12,000 to 15,000 clones, about 81% seen once; the top ten hold roughly 3.9%. Points on this clone: The antigen is undetermined.

Each patient relapsed following autologous stem cell transplantation, and prior brentuximab vedotin exposure differed. V dropped 3 bases and J dropped 3; count of bases not matched to a gene: 9. CDR3 size: 16 residues. From germline, CDR1 is SGHRS and CDR2 YFSETQ. This chain uses TRBV5-1 with TRBJ1-1; 9 bases fit TRBD1. This receptor was taken from a human donor with classical Hodgkin lymphoma. The source was peripheral blood mononuclear cells (PBMCs), collected at baseline. The CDR3 DNA reads as TGCGCCAGCAGCTCGGCAGGCAGGACAGGGGACACTGAAGCTTTCTTT. It encodes CASSSAGRTGDTEAFF.